The sequence of this T cell receptor beta chain was determined in a study of T cells in localized non-small cell lung cancer. The data were produced by immunoSEQ multiplex PCR, yet TCRdb's version contains in-frame clones alone and is incomplete. The table lists fewer than 20,000 clones, around 89% of them singletons. Remarks on this clone: Its antigen is currently unknown.

General study points: The greatest T cell clonality was found in uninvolved adjacent lung (higher than in tumor). A median of roughly 52 of the top 100 tumor clones appeared in adjacent lung, which was paired and uninvolved.

Per germline, CDR1 SGHRS and CDR2 YFSETQ. CDR3 length: 15 amino acids. J lost 3 bases, V lost 4 bases, and 5 bases had no gene match. J is TRBJ2-1 and V is TRBV5-1; 9 bases are shared with TRBD1. The starting material was peripheral blood, obtained before any cancer treatment. The clonotype originates from a female donor over 55 with stage III squamous cell lung carcinoma. CDR3 sequence: CASSRGQGLYNEQFF. The CDR3 DNA sequence: TGCGCCAGCAGCAGGGGACAGGGCCTCTACAATGAGCAGTTCTTC.